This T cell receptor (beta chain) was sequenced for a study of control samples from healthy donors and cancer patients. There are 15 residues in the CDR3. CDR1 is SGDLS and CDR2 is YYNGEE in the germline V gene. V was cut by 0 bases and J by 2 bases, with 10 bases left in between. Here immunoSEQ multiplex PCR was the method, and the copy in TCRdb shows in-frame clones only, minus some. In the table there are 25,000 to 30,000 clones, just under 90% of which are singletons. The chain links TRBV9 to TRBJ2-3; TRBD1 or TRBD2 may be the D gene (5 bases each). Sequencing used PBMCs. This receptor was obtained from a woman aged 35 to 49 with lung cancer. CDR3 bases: TGTGCCAGCAGCGTAGGTGTGGGACCCACAGATACGCAGTATTTT. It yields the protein CASSVGVGPTDTQYF.